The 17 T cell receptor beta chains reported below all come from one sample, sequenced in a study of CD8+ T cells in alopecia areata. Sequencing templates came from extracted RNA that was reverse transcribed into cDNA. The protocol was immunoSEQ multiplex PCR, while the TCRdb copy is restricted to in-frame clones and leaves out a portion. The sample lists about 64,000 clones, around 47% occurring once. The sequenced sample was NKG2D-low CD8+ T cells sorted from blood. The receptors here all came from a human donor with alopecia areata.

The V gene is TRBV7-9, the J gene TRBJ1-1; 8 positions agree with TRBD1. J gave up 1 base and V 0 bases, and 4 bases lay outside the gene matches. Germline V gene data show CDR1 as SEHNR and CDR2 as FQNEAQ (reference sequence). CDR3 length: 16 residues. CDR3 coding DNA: TGTGCCAGCAGCTTAGCGGCAGGGGGCACGAACACTGAAGCTTTCTTT. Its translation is CASSLAAGGTNTEAFF. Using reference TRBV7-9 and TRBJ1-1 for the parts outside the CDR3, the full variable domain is DTGVSQNPRHKITKRGQNVTFRCDPISEHNRLYWYRQTLGQGPEFLTYFQNEAQLEKSRLLSDRFSAERPKGSFSTLEIQRTEQGDSAMYLCASSLAAGGTNTEAFFGQGTRLTVV.

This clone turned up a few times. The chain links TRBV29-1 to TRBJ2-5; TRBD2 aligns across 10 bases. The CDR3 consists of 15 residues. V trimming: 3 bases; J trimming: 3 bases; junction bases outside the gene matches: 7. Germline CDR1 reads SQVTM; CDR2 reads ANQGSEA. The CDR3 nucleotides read TGCAGCGTTGATCTTCTAGCGGGAGTCAAAGAGACCCAGTACTTC. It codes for CSVDLLAGVKETQYF.

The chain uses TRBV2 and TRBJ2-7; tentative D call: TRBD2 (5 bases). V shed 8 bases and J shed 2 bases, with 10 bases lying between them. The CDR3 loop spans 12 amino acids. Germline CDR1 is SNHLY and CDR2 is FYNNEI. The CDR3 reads CASVALAYEQYF. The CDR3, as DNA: TGTGCCAGCGTAGCGCTTGCCTACGAGCAGTACTTC.

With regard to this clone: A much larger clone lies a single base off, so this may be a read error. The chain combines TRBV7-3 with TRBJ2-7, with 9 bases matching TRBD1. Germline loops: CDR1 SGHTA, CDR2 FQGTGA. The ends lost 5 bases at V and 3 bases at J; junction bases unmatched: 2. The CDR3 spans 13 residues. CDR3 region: CASSPGQGYEQYF. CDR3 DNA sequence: TGTGCCAGCAGCCCGGGACAGGGCTACGAGCAGTACTTC.

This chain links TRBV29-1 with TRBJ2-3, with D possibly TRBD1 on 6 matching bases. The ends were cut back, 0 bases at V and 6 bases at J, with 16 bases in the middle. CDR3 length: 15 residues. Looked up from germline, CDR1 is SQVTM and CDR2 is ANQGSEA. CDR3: CSVEDTLGTPDTQYF. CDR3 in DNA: TGCAGCGTTGAAGACACCCTCGGGACACCGGATACGCAGTATTTT.

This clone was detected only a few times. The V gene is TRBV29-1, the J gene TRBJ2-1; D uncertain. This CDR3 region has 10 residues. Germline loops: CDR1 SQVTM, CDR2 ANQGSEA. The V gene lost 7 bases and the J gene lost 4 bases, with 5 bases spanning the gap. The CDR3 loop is CSARYNEQFF. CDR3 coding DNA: TGCAGCGCCCGGTACAATGAGCAGTTCTTC.

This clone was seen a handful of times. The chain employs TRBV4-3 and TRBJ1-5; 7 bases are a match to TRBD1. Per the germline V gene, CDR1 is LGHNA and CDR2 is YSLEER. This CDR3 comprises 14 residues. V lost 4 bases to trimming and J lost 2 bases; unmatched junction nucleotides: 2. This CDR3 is CASSLGTGNQPQHF. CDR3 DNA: TGCGCCAGCAGCCTAGGGACAGGCAATCAGCCCCAGCATTTT.

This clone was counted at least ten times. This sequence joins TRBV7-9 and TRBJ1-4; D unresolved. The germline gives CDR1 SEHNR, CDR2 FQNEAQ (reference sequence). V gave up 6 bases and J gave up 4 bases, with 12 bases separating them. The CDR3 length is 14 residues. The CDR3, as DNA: TGTGCCAGCAGGGCGCCGGGTTTTAATGAAAAACTGTTTTTT. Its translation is CASRAPGFNEKLFF.

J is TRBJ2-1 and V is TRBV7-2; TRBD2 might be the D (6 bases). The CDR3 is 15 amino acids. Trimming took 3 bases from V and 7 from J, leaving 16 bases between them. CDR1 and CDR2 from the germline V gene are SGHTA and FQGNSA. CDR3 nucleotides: TGTGCCAGCAGCTTTCTTCGGGGGACTGCAAATGAGCAGTTCTTC. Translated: CASSFLRGTANEQFF.

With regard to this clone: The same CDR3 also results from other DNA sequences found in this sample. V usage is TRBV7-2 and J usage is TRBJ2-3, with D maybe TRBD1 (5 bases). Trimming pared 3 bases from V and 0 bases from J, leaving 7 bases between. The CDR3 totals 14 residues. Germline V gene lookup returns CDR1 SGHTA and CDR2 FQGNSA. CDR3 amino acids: CASSFQGSTDTQYF. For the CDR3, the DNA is TGTGCCAGCAGCTTTCAGGGAAGCACAGATACGCAGTATTTT.

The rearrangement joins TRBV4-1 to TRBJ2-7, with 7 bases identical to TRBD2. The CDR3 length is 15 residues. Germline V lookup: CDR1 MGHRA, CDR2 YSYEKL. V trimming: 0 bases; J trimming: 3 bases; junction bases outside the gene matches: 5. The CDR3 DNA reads TGCGCCAGCAGCCAAGAGACTAGCTCGAACTACGAGCAGTACTTC. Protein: CASSQETSSNYEQYF.

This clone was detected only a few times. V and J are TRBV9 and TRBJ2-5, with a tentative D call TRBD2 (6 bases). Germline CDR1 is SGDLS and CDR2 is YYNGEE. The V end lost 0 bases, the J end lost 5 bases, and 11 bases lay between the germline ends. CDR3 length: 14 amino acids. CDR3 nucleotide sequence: TGTGCCAGCAGCGTAGCGGGAGCATTGGAGACCCAGTACTTC. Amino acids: CASSVAGALETQYF.

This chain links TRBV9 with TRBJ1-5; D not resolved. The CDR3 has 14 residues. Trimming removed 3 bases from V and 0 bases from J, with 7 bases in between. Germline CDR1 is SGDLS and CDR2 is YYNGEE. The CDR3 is CASSGSGSNQPQHF. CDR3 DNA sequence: TGTGCCAGCAGCGGCAGTGGTAGCAATCAGCCCCAGCATTTT.

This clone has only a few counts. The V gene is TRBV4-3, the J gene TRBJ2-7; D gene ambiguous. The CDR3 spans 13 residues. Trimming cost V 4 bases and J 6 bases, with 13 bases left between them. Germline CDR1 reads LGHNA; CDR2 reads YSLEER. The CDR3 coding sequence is TGCGCCAGCAGCCCGGGCTTGGGAAGCGAGCAGTACTTC. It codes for CASSPGLGSEQYF.

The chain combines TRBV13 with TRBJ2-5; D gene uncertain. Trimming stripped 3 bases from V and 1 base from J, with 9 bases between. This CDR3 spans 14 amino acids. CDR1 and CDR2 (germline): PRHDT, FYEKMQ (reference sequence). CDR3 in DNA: TGTGCCAGCAGCTTGCAGGAACTCCAAGAGACCCAGTACTTC. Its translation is CASSLQELQETQYF.

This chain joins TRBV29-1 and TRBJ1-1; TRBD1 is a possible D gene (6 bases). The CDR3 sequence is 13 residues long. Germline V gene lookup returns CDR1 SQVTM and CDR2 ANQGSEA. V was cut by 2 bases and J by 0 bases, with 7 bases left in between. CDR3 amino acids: CSVERDMNTEAFF. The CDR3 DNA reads TGCAGCGTTGAAAGGGACATGAACACTGAAGCTTTCTTT.

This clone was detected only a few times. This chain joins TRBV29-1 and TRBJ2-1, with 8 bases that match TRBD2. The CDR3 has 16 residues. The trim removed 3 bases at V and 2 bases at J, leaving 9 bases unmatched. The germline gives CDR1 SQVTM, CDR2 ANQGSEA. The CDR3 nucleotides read TGCAGCGTTGAGGGGCTTAGCGGGATTACCTACAATGAGCAGTTCTTC. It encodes CSVEGLSGITYNEQFF.